This T cell receptor (beta chain) was retrieved from a study of Ad26.COV2.S vaccination and SARS-CoV-2 variants. The wider study: The authors gave Ad26.COV2.S intramuscularly, either once or twice 56 days apart. Study-wide results and limits: The analyses of TCR breadth and depth may have understated the size of total T cell responses.

Produced via immunoSEQ multiplex PCR; TCRdb's table is partial and in-frame only. The repertoire holds just over 350,000 clones, with approximately 84% as singletons. Sample treatment: about 20 received Ad26.COV2.S at low or high dose, single or two shots; five or six received placebo; per-sample allocation not given. Day 63 after the first vaccine or placebo injection was the time point for sampling. Spike of the Wuhan-strain SARS-CoV-2 was expressed by an Ad26 vector, which formed the vaccine. On this clone: Its antigen is unidentified.

The CDR3 is 14 amino acids. Germline loops: CDR1 SGHRS, CDR2 YFSETQ. V shed 4 bases and J 1 base; nucleotides not matched to a gene: 4. The chain carries TRBV5-1 and TRBJ2-5, with 7 bases lining up with TRBD1. The sequence was obtained from a person aged 18-60 years who received the Ad26.COV2.S COVID-19 vaccine or a placebo. The sequences come from peripheral blood, collected in a trial of Ad26.COV2.S vaccine versus placebo. CDR3 DNA: TGCGCCAGCAGCACTGGGACAGCCCAAGAGACCCAGTACTTC. Its protein product is CASSTGTAQETQYF.